The entry that follows covers one T cell receptor beta chain sequence. Its specificity is not known. The length of the CDR3 is 14 residues. V lost 6 bases to trimming and J lost 2 bases; unmatched junction nucleotides: 3. Germline-derived CDR1 and CDR2 are ENHRY and SYGVKD. The sample comes from a study of glioma-infiltrating T cells after dendritic cell vaccination. Study-wide points: Complete blood and tumor specimen sets were limited to few patients.

The repertoire was sequenced with immunoSEQ multiplex PCR; TCRdb's copy has only in-frame clones and lacks some. The data contain tens of thousands of clones, roughly 85% of them singletons. Sample: blood, taken before dendritic cell vaccination. The TCR sequence derives from a human donor with glioblastoma. The chain is built from TRBV10-3 and TRBJ2-3; 9 positions agree with TRBD2. The CDR3 DNA is TGTGCCATCAGGACTAGCGGCCCCACAGATACGCAGTATTTT. Amino acids: CAIRTSGPTDTQYF.